This T cell receptor beta chain was obtained from a study of T cell changes during pregnancy in multiple sclerosis (dated by TCRdb to the late 2010s). About the full investigation: The study looked at changes in the T cell repertoire across pregnancy in women with multiple sclerosis.

A note on this clone: Its target antigen remains unknown. No per-base quality is available; no much larger clone lies one base away.

The germline V gene (reference sequence) sets CDR1 to MNHEY and CDR2 to SMNVEV. Inclusive of the bounding cysteine and phenylalanine, the CDR3 is 16 residues long. Here the CDR3 DNA is all that survives: 48 bases in frame from base 1. Ends trimmed: V by 3 bases, J by 0 bases; bases unmatched to a gene: 7. Library construction relied on the immunoSEQ multiplex PCR assay. The immuneACCESS repertoire file appears here via TCRdb, limited to in-frame rearrangements. These files lack a portion of the clones; in checked studies, under half of the deficit traces to unresolved V genes, and the cause of the others is not known. The sample profile shows 38,000 or so clones; 75% to 95% of them were found once. The biggest ten clones account for about 0.42% of the sample.

The TCR sequence derives from a female donor with multiple sclerosis, enrolled in a pregnancy study. The V and J segments used are TRBV27 and TRBJ2-7, and TRBD1 matches 8 of the central bases. This specimen was CD4+ T cells from peripheral blood mononuclear cells, taken in the third trimester of pregnancy. The CDR3 region reads CASSFGTGAVSYEQYF. The DNA sequence is TGTGCCAGCAGTTTTGGGACAGGTGCCGTCTCCTACGAGCAGTACTTC.